This entry lists 3 T cell receptor beta chains sequenced from one sample in a study of blood T cell repertoires in COVID-19. Sequencing was performed with immunoSEQ multiplex PCR; in TCRdb, only in-frame clones are kept and a portion is missing. The sample includes hundreds of thousands of clones, approximately 86% of them seen just once. Source material: peripheral blood. These receptor sequences come from a woman in her twenties or thirties with COVID-19, enrolled during active disease.

This clone was seen once. The chain uses TRBV23-1 and TRBJ2-7; 9 bases line up with TRBD2. TRBV23-1 is recorded as an ORF, its role being uncertain. The V segment lost 8 bases and the J segment 1 base; nucleotides outside the gene matches: 18. The CDR3 is 18 residues long. The chain's CDR3 is CASPPHRVFSGGSYEQYF. CDR3 bases: TGCGCCAGCCCCCCCCACAGGGTCTTTAGCGGGGGTTCCTACGAGCAGTACTTC.

The chain employs TRBV24-1 and TRBJ2-5, with D hard to call. Deletions cut 5 bases from V and 2 bases from J, with 11 bases between. The CDR3 runs 14 residues. Germline V gene sequence: CDR1 KGHDR, CDR2 SFDVKD. The CDR3 DNA reads TGTGCCACCAGTGGACAATTTGGGCAAGAGACCCAGTACTTC. Translation gives CATSGQFGQETQYF.

The V and J genes are TRBV5-6 and TRBJ2-5; 7 bases line up with TRBD2. Germline V gene data show CDR1 as SGHDT and CDR2 as YYEEEE. The CDR3 sequence is 14 residues long. With V trimmed by 4 bases and J by 4 bases, 7 bases remained unmatched. CDR3 nucleotides: TGTGCCAGCAGCCCAGCGGGGTCCCCAGAGACCCAGTACTTC. Encoded protein: CASSPAGSPETQYF. Looking up the rest from reference TRBV5-6 and TRBJ2-5 gives the full variable domain: DAGVTQSPTHLIKTRGQQVTLRCSPKSGHDTVSWYQQALGQGPQFIFQYYEEEERQRGNFPDRFSGHQFPNYSSELNVNALLLGDSALYLCASSPAGSPETQYFGPGTRLLVL.